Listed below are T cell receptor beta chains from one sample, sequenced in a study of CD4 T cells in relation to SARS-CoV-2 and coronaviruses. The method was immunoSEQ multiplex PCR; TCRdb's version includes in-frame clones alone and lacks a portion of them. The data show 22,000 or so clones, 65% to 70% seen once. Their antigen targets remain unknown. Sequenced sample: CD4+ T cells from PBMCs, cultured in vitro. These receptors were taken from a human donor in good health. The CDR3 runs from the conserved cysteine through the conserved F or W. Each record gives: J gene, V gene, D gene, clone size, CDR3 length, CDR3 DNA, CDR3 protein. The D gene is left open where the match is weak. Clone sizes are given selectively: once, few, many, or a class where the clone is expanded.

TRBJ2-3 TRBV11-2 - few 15 TGTGCCAGCGCCCTCCGGAGGGGGGCCTTAGATACGCAGTATTTT CASALRRGALDTQYF
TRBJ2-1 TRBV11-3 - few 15 TGTGCCAGCAGCATAGGGACCCTCTCCTACAATGAGCAGTTCTTC CASSIGTLSYNEQFF
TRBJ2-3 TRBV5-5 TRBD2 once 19 TGTGCCAGCAGCCCACGGGGACTAGCGGGTACCTATAGCACAGATACGCAGTATTTT CASSPRGLAGTYSTDTQYF
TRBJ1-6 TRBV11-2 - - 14 TGTGCCAGCAGCTTAGGCCACACCCTTACGGCCCTCCACTTT CASSLGHTLTALHF
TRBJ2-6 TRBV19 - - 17 TGTGCCACTGCTCCGGGACGACCCATCTCTGGGGCCAACGTCCTGACTTTC CATAPGRPISGANVLTF
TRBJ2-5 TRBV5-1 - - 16 TGCGCCAGCAGCTCCCAGGGAGGAAGTAGTACGGAGACCCAGTACTTC CASSSQGGSSTETQYF
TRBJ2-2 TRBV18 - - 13 TGTGCCAGCTCACCACCGAACACCGGGGAGCTGTTTTTT CASSPPNTGELFF
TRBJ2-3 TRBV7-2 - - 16 TGTGCCAGCAGCTCCCCTATCTTGACAGGAACAGATACGCAGTATTTT CASSSPILTGTDTQYF
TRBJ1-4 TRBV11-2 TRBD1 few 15 TGTGCCAGCAGGCCGAGGAAGGGGGCTGGTGAAAAACTGTTTTTT CASRPRKGAGEKLFF
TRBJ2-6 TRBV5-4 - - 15 TGTGCCAGCAGGTGGACTGACTCTGGGGCCAACGTCCTGACTTTC CASRWTDSGANVLTF
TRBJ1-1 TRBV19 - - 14 TGTGCCAGTAGCAGGGACTTGGCGGACACTGAAGCTTTCTTT CASSRDLADTEAFF
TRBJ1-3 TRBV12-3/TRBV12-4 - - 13 TGTGCCAGCAGCGGCCTCTCTGGAAACACCATATATTTT CASSGLSGNTIYF
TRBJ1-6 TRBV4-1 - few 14 TGCGCCAGCAGCCTAAGTGGGGGGAATTCACCCCTCCACTTT CASSLSGGNSPLHF